The 22 T cell receptor beta chains in this list originate from one sample, sequenced in a study of cytomegalovirus exposure and HLA in healthy donors (dated by TCRdb to about 2017). Library preparation used the immunoSEQ multiplex PCR assay. A mixture of 60 forward primers for TCR Vbeta segments and 13 reverse primers for TCR Jbeta segments was used in the multiplex PCR. This immuneACCESS table, as held by TCRdb, lists in-frame sequences with V and J called but not all clones. Of the missing ones, under half trace to an unresolved V gene in checked studies; the others have no known cause. Within this sample are 150,000 to 200,000 clones, with approximately 59% of them counted one time only. The ten largest clones take up roughly 2.9% of the sample. The sequenced sample was PBMCs. The source of these receptors is a middle-aged man in good health and CMV-seronegative.

The J gene is TRBJ2-3, the V gene TRBV6-5; no firm D call. The CDR3 extends over 14 amino acids. V lost 4 bases and J 3 bases, leaving 11 bases between the germline ends. In germline, CDR1 is MNHEY, CDR2 SVGAGI. The CDR3 DNA reads TGTGCCAGCAGTTCCCGTACCGGGACAGATACGCAGTATTTT. Translation: CASSSRTGTDTQYF.

This clone was detected a few times. The chain uses TRBV28 and TRBJ1-5, with 7 bases fitting TRBD1. CDR1 is MDHEN, CDR2 SYDVKM, per germline. This CDR3 is 13 amino acids long. Trimming removed 7 bases from V and 7 bases from J; junction bases left unmatched: 7. CDR3 residues: CASTDLTGQPQHF. The CDR3 bases are TGTGCCAGCACCGATCTGACAGGGCAGCCCCAGCATTTT.

This chain uses TRBV4-1 with TRBJ2-5, with D perhaps matching TRBD2 (5 bases). The J call may be incorrect, as the DNA end agrees better with TRBJ2-7. Germline loops: CDR1 MGHRA, CDR2 YSYEKL. The CDR3 is 14 residues long. CDR3: CASSQEQWRYEQYF. The CDR3 DNA is TGCGCCAGCAGCCAAGAGCAGTGGAGGTACGAGCAGTACTTC.

The J gene is TRBJ2-3, the V gene TRBV14; 11 bases match TRBD2. CDR1 SGHDN and CDR2 FVKESK come from the germline V gene. The trim removed 1 base at V and 0 bases at J, leaving 6 bases unmatched. The CDR3 has 18 residues. The CDR3 spells CASSQVHWTSGSTDTQYF. CDR3 bases: TGTGCCAGCAGCCAAGTCCACTGGACTAGCGGGAGCACAGATACGCAGTATTTT.

This clone was found once. The CDR3 sequence: CASSLVGGNTEAFF. CDR3 in DNA: TGCGCCAGCAGCTTGGTAGGGGGCAACACTGAAGCTTTCTTT. V is TRBV5-1 and J is TRBJ1-1, with TRBD1 matching over 7 bases. Trimming cost V 0 bases and J 2 bases; bases outside gene matches: 1. Per the germline V gene, CDR1 is SGHRS and CDR2 is YFSETQ. The CDR3 runs 14 residues.

The V gene is TRBV4-1, the J gene TRBJ1-2, with D tentatively TRBD1 (6 bases). CDR3 length equals 17 residues. V gave up 2 bases and J gave up 2 bases, with 18 bases separating them. Germline assignment: CDR1 MGHRA and CDR2 YSYEKL. CDR3 sequence (DNA): TGCGCCAGCAGCCAACTCGGACAGCTCCGTACCAACTATGGCTACACCTTC. It codes for CASSQLGQLRTNYGYTF.

This clone was seen a handful of times. The CDR3 DNA reads TGTGCCAGCCGTCCGAGGGCGGGTTTGAACACTGAAGCTTTCTTT. It encodes CASRPRAGLNTEAFF. This sequence joins TRBV27 and TRBJ1-1; D gene unclear. CDR3 length equals 15 residues. V lost 8 bases and J lost 0, with 16 bases in between. Per the germline V gene, CDR1 is MNHEY and CDR2 is SMNVEV (reference sequence).

This sequence joins TRBV28 and TRBJ1-5; TRBD1 might be the D (6 bases). Per the germline V gene, CDR1 is MDHEN and CDR2 is SYDVKM. The CDR3 is 14 amino acids. The germline V and J ends were trimmed by 5 bases and 0 bases, with 8 bases remaining between them. The CDR3 region has the DNA TGTGCCAGCAGTCCCAGGGGTAGCAATCAGCCCCAGCATTTT. It translates to CASSPRGSNQPQHF.

V usage is TRBV29-1 and J usage is TRBJ2-3; D is ambiguous. Trimming stripped 2 bases from V and 4 bases from J, with 7 bases between. CDR1 and CDR2 from the germline V gene are SQVTM and ANQGSEA. This CDR3 comprises 12 residues. The CDR3 DNA sequence: TGCAGCGTTGAAAGCGAGGCAGATACGCAGTATTTT. Translated, it gives CSVESEADTQYF.

This sequence joins TRBV13 and TRBJ2-7; 14 nucleotides line up with TRBD2. CDR3 length: 18 amino acids. J was trimmed by 4 bases and V by 5 bases; bases with no gene match: 13. Germline V gives CDR1 PRHDT, CDR2 FYEKMQ (reference sequence). The CDR3: CASSGVTSGRAIAYEQYF. The DNA of the CDR3 is TGTGCCAGCAGCGGCGTGACTAGCGGGAGGGCCATTGCTTACGAGCAGTACTTC.

The chain is built from TRBV10-3 and TRBJ2-7; TRBD1 matches 7 bases. Looked up from germline, CDR1 is ENHRY and CDR2 is SYGVKD. The CDR3 loop spans 16 amino acids. J lost 4 bases, V lost 1 base, and 10 bases had no gene match. CDR3: CAISEWDSDVGYEQYF. The CDR3 DNA reads as TGTGCCATCAGTGAGTGGGACAGCGACGTCGGGTACGAGCAGTACTTC.

This clone was counted once. The chain carries TRBV2 and TRBJ2-3, with TRBD2 matching 8 bases. J lost 4 bases, V lost 2 bases, and 8 bases had no gene match. This CDR3 has 16 residues. Germline V CDR1 and CDR2: SNHLY, FYNNEI. CDR3 sequence reads: CASSELSSGSADTQYF. Here the CDR3 DNA reads TGTGCCAGCAGTGAACTCTCGAGCGGGAGTGCAGATACGCAGTATTTT.

The chain carries TRBV28 and TRBJ1-5; D is possibly TRBD1 (5 bases). This CDR3 is built from 18 residues. Germline values: CDR1 MDHEN, CDR2 SYDVKM. Trimming removed 1 base from V and 0 bases from J, with 16 bases in between. The CDR3 DNA sequence: TGTGCCAGCAGTTTATTCGGCGGGGCCCCCCTTAGCAATCAGCCCCAGCATTTT. Its translation: CASSLFGGAPLSNQPQHF.

The chain links TRBV5-1 to TRBJ2-1; D possibly corresponds to TRBD2 (6 bases). The V gene's germline CDR1 is SGHRS and CDR2 YFSETQ. V lost 2 bases to trimming and J lost 1 base, with 10 bases between them. This CDR3 is 15 amino acids long. CDR3 amino acids: CASSFSGDSYNEQFF. The CDR3 DNA sequence: TGCGCCAGCAGCTTTAGCGGCGATTCCTACAATGAGCAGTTCTTC.

V usage is TRBV5-5 and J usage is TRBJ2-3; D not resolved. CDR1 and CDR2 from the germline V gene are SGHKS and YYEKEE (reference sequence). V shed 3 bases and J shed 6 bases, with 11 bases lying between them. The CDR3 totals 13 residues. For the CDR3, the DNA is TGTGCCAGCAGCTCCACCCCCGAGGATACGCAGTATTTT. Protein sequence: CASSSTPEDTQYF.

The gene calls are TRBV30 and TRBJ1-2, with a tentative D call TRBD1 (6 bases). V was shortened by 0 bases and J by 8 bases, with 16 bases between the two germline ends. The CDR3 loop spans 14 amino acids. Germline V gene sequence: CDR1 GTSNPN, CDR2 SVGIG (reference sequence). CDR3 DNA: TGTGCCTGGAGTGTAAGGGGGAGATGGAGGGGCTACACCTTC. Translating gives CAWSVRGRWRGYTF.

The chain is built from TRBV7-8 and TRBJ1-2; D may be TRBD1 (5 bases). This CDR3 has 14 amino acids. V was shortened by 1 base and J by 4 bases, with 10 bases between the two germline ends. CDR1 and CDR2 (germline): SGHVS, FQNEAQ. CDR3 sequence (DNA): TGTGCCAGCAGCTTAGGGGGGGTTCTCTATGGCTACACCTTC. Its protein is CASSLGGVLYGYTF.

This chain links TRBV7-2 with TRBJ2-7; TRBD2 is a possible D gene (6 bases). Between the trimmed V and J ends, which lost 6 bases and 4 bases, there was a span of 13 bases. Germline CDR1 SGHTA, CDR2 FQGNSA. This CDR3 contains 13 residues. This chain's CDR3 is CASSYQRVYEQYF. DNA of the CDR3: TGTGCCAGCAGTTACCAGCGGGTATACGAGCAGTACTTC.

The rearrangement joins TRBV9 to TRBJ2-3, with a tentative D call TRBD2 (7 bases). V gave up 1 base and J gave up 5 bases, with 26 bases separating them. The germline gives CDR1 SGDLS, CDR2 YYNGEE. The CDR3 has 19 amino acids. In DNA, the CDR3 is TGTGCCAGCAGCGTAAATAGGGGGGGTAGCGGAGGAAGGGGAGATACGCAGTATTTT. It translates to CASSVNRGGSGGRGDTQYF.

The chain joins TRBV6-1 to TRBJ2-7, with 9 bases matching TRBD1. This CDR3 is 14 amino acids long. Germline V CDR1 and CDR2: MNHNS, SASEGT. The J segment lost 5 bases and the V segment lost 3 bases, leaving 5 bases of the junction unmatched. In nucleotides, the CDR3 is TGTGCCAGCAGTGAGACAGGGGGTGATGACGAGCAGTACTTC. Protein: CASSETGGDDEQYF.

With regard to this clone: The junction and the germline gene differ at one end; a read error may be behind it. V usage is TRBV5-5 and J usage is TRBJ2-7; D is unclear. The CDR3 has 14 amino acids. CDR1 is SGHKS, CDR2 YYEKEE, per germline (reference sequence). The CDR3 protein is CASSFYQDRLEQCF. CDR3 nucleotide sequence: TGTGCCAGCAGCTTCTACCAGGATCGTCTCGAGCAGTGCTTC.

This chain links TRBV5-6 with TRBJ2-7; TRBD2 agrees at 8 bases. Germline V gives CDR1 SGHDT, CDR2 YYEEEE. This CDR3 contains 15 residues. Germline trimming cut 3 bases from V and 1 base from J; bases unmatched to any gene: 6. The CDR3 DNA reads TGTGCCAGCAGCTCGCGAGCGGGGGCATCCTACGAGCAGTACTTC. It specifies CASSSRAGASYEQYF.